This is a list of T cell receptor beta chains from one sample in a study of monozygotic twins with cystic fibrosis. Only in-frame clones appear in the TCRdb table, and some are missing; sequencing was by immunoSEQ multiplex PCR. The sample consists of approximately 36,000 clones, about 90% of them appearing once. Sequencing input: blood. The source is a boy aged 2 to 10 with cystic fibrosis. CDR3s include the opening cysteine and the closing phenylalanine or tryptophan. Each record gives: clone size, J gene, V gene, D gene, CDR3 protein, CDR3 DNA. A D gene is named only where the DNA matches it firmly. Only some rows state a clone size, as once, few, many or a class for expanded clones.

clone_size: -
j_call: TRBJ1-5
v_call: TRBV5-8
d_call: -
cdr3_aa: CASSYRPATNQPQHF
cdr3_nt: TGTGCCAGCAGCTATCGTCCCGCGACCAATCAGCCCCAGCATTTT

clone_size: -
j_call: TRBJ2-1
v_call: TRBV19
d_call: TRBD1
cdr3_aa: CASSIIQGNEQFF
cdr3_nt: TGTGCCAGTAGTATCATACAGGGGAATGAGCAGTTCTTC

clone_size: -
j_call: TRBJ2-5
v_call: TRBV11-1
d_call: TRBD2
cdr3_aa: CASSYLTGTSEETQYF
cdr3_nt: TGTGCCAGCAGCTACCTCACCGGGACTAGCGAGGAGACCCAGTACTTC

clone_size: few
j_call: TRBJ1-2
v_call: TRBV5-8
d_call: TRBD1
cdr3_aa: CASSLKGTGLGYTF
cdr3_nt: TGTGCCAGCAGCCTCAAAGGGACAGGTCTCGGCTACACCTTC

clone_size: -
j_call: TRBJ2-1
v_call: TRBV10-3
d_call: TRBD2
cdr3_aa: CAISDTTRGGPNNEQFF
cdr3_nt: TGTGCCATCAGTGACACCACTCGGGGAGGGCCCAACAATGAGCAGTTCTTC

clone_size: -
j_call: TRBJ2-1
v_call: TRBV7-8
d_call: -
cdr3_aa: CASSIGPSSYNEQFF
cdr3_nt: TGTGCCAGCAGCATTGGGCCCAGCTCCTACAATGAGCAGTTCTTC

clone_size: -
j_call: TRBJ1-2
v_call: TRBV4-1
d_call: -
cdr3_aa: CASSLSSTVDGGRGYTF
cdr3_nt: TGCGCCAGCAGCCTGAGCTCTACGGTGGATGGCGGAAGGGGCTACACCTTC

clone_size: -
j_call: TRBJ2-7
v_call: TRBV6-5
d_call: TRBD2
cdr3_aa: CASSYSGTSGAYEQYF
cdr3_nt: TGTGCCAGCAGTTACTCGGGGACTAGCGGGGCCTACGAGCAGTACTTC

clone_size: -
j_call: TRBJ2-3
v_call: TRBV11-3
d_call: TRBD2
cdr3_aa: CASSLASGGPDTQYF
cdr3_nt: TGTGCCAGCAGCTTGGCTAGCGGGGGGCCAGATACGCAGTATTTT

clone_size: -
j_call: TRBJ2-7
v_call: TRBV9
d_call: -
cdr3_aa: CASSQGVYEQYF
cdr3_nt: TGTGCCAGCAGCCAAGGAGTTTACGAGCAGTACTTC

clone_size: -
j_call: TRBJ2-3
v_call: TRBV6-6
d_call: TRBD2
cdr3_aa: CASTPLAGITDTQYF
cdr3_nt: TGTGCCAGCACCCCATTAGCGGGGATCACAGATACGCAGTATTTT

clone_size: -
j_call: TRBJ1-3
v_call: TRBV11-2
d_call: -
cdr3_aa: CASSLGWIQDSGNTIYF
cdr3_nt: TGTGCCAGCAGCTTAGGTTGGATACAGGACTCTGGAAACACCATATATTTT

clone_size: -
j_call: TRBJ1-2
v_call: TRBV6-1
d_call: TRBD1
cdr3_aa: CASSDTPDRVVGYTF
cdr3_nt: TGTGCCAGCAGTGATACACCGGACAGGGTGGTTGGCTACACCTTC

clone_size: -
j_call: TRBJ2-3
v_call: TRBV6-1
d_call: -
cdr3_aa: CASSAGGQNTDTQYF
cdr3_nt: TGTGCCAGCAGTGCCGGGGGACAGAACACAGATACGCAGTATTTT

clone_size: -
j_call: TRBJ1-1
v_call: TRBV7-9
d_call: -
cdr3_aa: CASSPSTEAFF
cdr3_nt: TGTGCCAGCAGCCCCTCAACTGAAGCTTTCTTT

clone_size: -
j_call: TRBJ2-1
v_call: TRBV27
d_call: TRBD2
cdr3_aa: CASSLGLEGHEQFF
cdr3_nt: TGTGCCAGCAGTTTGGGACTAGAGGGGCATGAGCAGTTCTTC

clone_size: -
j_call: TRBJ2-1
v_call: TRBV7-2
d_call: TRBD2
cdr3_aa: CASSPVGAGGPRNEQFF
cdr3_nt: TGTGCCAGCAGCCCCGTCGGCGCGGGGGGGCCGCGCAATGAGCAGTTCTTC

clone_size: -
j_call: TRBJ1-1
v_call: TRBV29-1
d_call: TRBD1
cdr3_aa: CSVDQGDLNTEAFF
cdr3_nt: TGCAGCGTTGATCAGGGGGATTTGAACACTGAAGCTTTCTTT

clone_size: -
j_call: TRBJ2-1
v_call: TRBV7-2
d_call: TRBD1
cdr3_aa: CASSLAPGTGYNEQFF
cdr3_nt: TGTGCCAGCAGCTTAGCCCCCGGGACAGGGTACAATGAGCAGTTCTTC

clone_size: -
j_call: TRBJ1-2
v_call: TRBV27
d_call: -
cdr3_aa: CASSDRMDNYGYTF
cdr3_nt: TGTGCCAGCAGCGACAGGATGGATAACTATGGCTACACCTTC

clone_size: -
j_call: TRBJ1-6
v_call: TRBV4-1
d_call: -
cdr3_aa: CASSQDWGLNSPLHF
cdr3_nt: TGCGCCAGCAGCCAAGATTGGGGACTGAATTCACCCCTCCACTTT

clone_size: once
j_call: TRBJ1-6
v_call: TRBV6-1
d_call: -
cdr3_aa: CASSEAGQGSSPLHF
cdr3_nt: TGTGCCAGCAGTGAAGCTGGGCAGGGGAGTTCACCCCTCCACTTT

clone_size: -
j_call: TRBJ2-7
v_call: TRBV4-2
d_call: -
cdr3_aa: CASSHWGYEQYF
cdr3_nt: TGTGCCAGCAGCCATTGGGGTTACGAGCAGTACTTC

clone_size: -
j_call: TRBJ2-7
v_call: TRBV9
d_call: -
cdr3_aa: CASSAQGGEQYF
cdr3_nt: TGTGCCAGCAGCGCCCAGGGGGGCGAGCAGTACTTC

clone_size: -
j_call: TRBJ1-1
v_call: TRBV28
d_call: -
cdr3_aa: CASTGTLNTEAFF
cdr3_nt: TGTGCCAGCACCGGGACGTTGAACACTGAAGCTTTCTTT

clone_size: -
j_call: TRBJ1-4
v_call: TRBV6-5
d_call: -
cdr3_aa: CASRTTGSGGEKLFF
cdr3_nt: TGTGCCAGCAGAACCACAGGGTCAGGAGGAGAAAAACTGTTTTTT

clone_size: -
j_call: TRBJ1-2
v_call: TRBV5-1
d_call: -
cdr3_aa: CATPGGSNGYTF
cdr3_nt: TGCGCCACCCCGGGGGGAAGTAATGGCTACACCTTC

clone_size: -
j_call: TRBJ2-7
v_call: TRBV7-2
d_call: -
cdr3_aa: CASSPQFEQYF
cdr3_nt: TGTGCCAGCAGCCCCCAGTTCGAGCAGTACTTC

clone_size: -
j_call: TRBJ1-6
v_call: TRBV5-4
d_call: TRBD1
cdr3_aa: CASSLDSDRGNSPLHF
cdr3_nt: TGTGCCAGCAGCTTGGACTCGGACAGGGGGAATTCACCCCTCCACTTT

clone_size: -
j_call: TRBJ1-6
v_call: TRBV25-1
d_call: TRBD1
cdr3_aa: CASRESGGRNSPLHF
cdr3_nt: TGTGCCAGCAGAGAATCAGGGGGTCGGAATTCACCCCTCCACTTT

clone_size: -
j_call: TRBJ2-3
v_call: TRBV27
d_call: -
cdr3_aa: CASRDGEDTQYF
cdr3_nt: TGTGCCAGCCGAGACGGGGAGGATACGCAGTATTTT

clone_size: -
j_call: TRBJ1-5
v_call: TRBV6-4
d_call: -
cdr3_aa: CASSVEANNQPQHF
cdr3_nt: TGTGCCAGCAGTGTAGAGGCTAATAATCAGCCCCAGCATTTT

clone_size: -
j_call: TRBJ1-1
v_call: TRBV5-5
d_call: -
cdr3_aa: CASRPGGNTEAFF
cdr3_nt: TGTGCCAGCAGACCCGGTGGGAACACTGAAGCTTTCTTT

clone_size: -
j_call: TRBJ2-2
v_call: TRBV5-6
d_call: TRBD1
cdr3_aa: CASSPEQGTNTGELFF
cdr3_nt: TGTGCCAGCAGTCCAGAACAGGGGACGAACACCGGGGAGCTGTTTTTT

clone_size: -
j_call: TRBJ1-1
v_call: TRBV6-6
d_call: TRBD1
cdr3_aa: CASRGTGNTEAFF
cdr3_nt: TGTGCCAGCAGGGGGACAGGGAACACTGAAGCTTTCTTT

clone_size: -
j_call: TRBJ1-6
v_call: TRBV7-9
d_call: -
cdr3_aa: CASSSAVGRSPLHF
cdr3_nt: TGTGCCAGCAGCTCAGCTGTGGGGAGATCACCCCTCCACTTT

clone_size: -
j_call: TRBJ2-7
v_call: TRBV5-1
d_call: -
cdr3_aa: CASSSSTGYEQYF
cdr3_nt: TGCGCCAGCAGCTCGAGTACGGGTTACGAGCAGTACTTC

clone_size: once
j_call: TRBJ2-7
v_call: TRBV7-8
d_call: -
cdr3_aa: CASSPQRGDPYEQYF
cdr3_nt: TGTGCCAGCAGCCCCCAAAGGGGGGACCCCTACGAGCAGTACTTC

clone_size: -
j_call: TRBJ2-3
v_call: TRBV4-1
d_call: -
cdr3_aa: CASSQDGKAADTQYF
cdr3_nt: TGCGCCAGCAGCCAAGATGGCAAGGCAGCAGATACGCAGTATTTT

clone_size: -
j_call: TRBJ1-2
v_call: TRBV9
d_call: -
cdr3_aa: CASSVEGTEYGYTF
cdr3_nt: TGTGCCAGCAGCGTAGAAGGGACGGAGTATGGCTACACCTTC

clone_size: once
j_call: TRBJ1-2
v_call: TRBV18
d_call: -
cdr3_aa: CASSPGENVGYGYTF
cdr3_nt: TGTGCCAGCTCACCGGGGGAAAATGTCGGCTATGGCTACACCTTC